The 32 T cell receptor beta chains below come from one sample, sequenced in a study of yellow fever vaccine responses in identical twins. TCRdb reprocessed the RT-PCR reads via MiXCR and lists one record per CDR3 protein. Here the sample spans more than 1,000 distinct CDR3 sequences, less than 80% being singletons. The source was T cells from blood (PBMCs), unsorted or a sorted subset (not recorded which), collected before or after yellow fever vaccination (not recorded which). The receptors originated from a female donor who received the yellow fever vaccine.

This chain connects TRBV5-4 to TRBJ2-7; no clear D. Germline CDR1 reads SGHNT; CDR2 reads YYREEE (reference sequence). V was clipped by 1 base and J by 7 bases, with 12 bases between them. The CDR3 totals 13 residues. DNA for the CDR3: TGTGCCAGCAGCTTGTATGGGATGGGGGAGCAGTACTTC. Amino acids: CASSLYGMGEQYF.

V usage is TRBV11-3 and J usage is TRBJ2-1; D is unresolved. With 5 bases removed from V and 9 bases from J, the gap between germline ends came to 8 bases. CDR1 SGHNT and CDR2 YENEEA come from the germline V gene. There are 11 residues in the CDR3. CDR3 sequence: CASSVGGEQFF. The CDR3 bases are TGTGCCAGCAGCGTTGGTGGTGAGCAGTTCTTC.

This sequence joins TRBV5-4 and TRBJ1-2; D not certain. The V end was cut by 0 bases, the J end by 1 base, with 4 bases between. From germline, CDR1 is SGHNT and CDR2 YYREEE (reference sequence). There are 13 residues in the CDR3. This CDR3 reads CASSLELNYGYTF. In DNA form, the CDR3 reads TGTGCCAGCAGCTTGGAGCTTAACTATGGCTACACCTTC. The full variable domain, rest sourced from reference TRBV5-4 and TRBJ1-2, is ETGVTQSPTHLIKTRGQQVTLRCSSQSGHNTVSWYQQALGQGPQFIFQYYREEENGRGNFPPRFSGLQFPNYSSELNVNALELDDSALYLCASSLELNYGYTFGSGTRLTVV.

This chain joins TRBV10-3 and TRBJ1-1; perhaps TRBD1 as D (5 bases). From germline, CDR1 is ENHRY and CDR2 SYGVKD. The CDR3 is 14 residues long. V was cut by 9 bases and J by 0 bases, with 14 bases left in between. The CDR3 sequence: CAISRGGMNTEAFF. DNA of the CDR3: TGTGCCATTAGCCGGGGGGGGATGAACACTGAAGCTTTCTTT.

CDR3 region: CASSLGRARTGELFF. In DNA form, the CDR3 reads TGTGCCAGCAGCTTGGGGAGGGCGAGGACCGGGGAGCTGTTTTTT. This chain links TRBV5-4 with TRBJ2-2; D is perhaps TRBD2 (6 bases). Trimming removed 0 bases at V and 5 bases at J, with 11 bases between. Germline V gene data show CDR1 as SGHNT and CDR2 as YYREEE (reference sequence). This CDR3 has 15 residues.

V is TRBV15 and J is TRBJ1-1, with D maybe TRBD1 (6 bases). CDR3 length: 14 amino acids. In germline, CDR1 is LNHNV, CDR2 YYDKDF (reference sequence). Trimming shortened V by 1 base and J by 6 bases, and 12 bases separated the two germline ends. The CDR3 protein is CATSRAGAAAEAFF. CDR3 DNA: TGTGCCACCAGCAGAGCAGGGGCGGCGGCTGAAGCTTTCTTT.

This chain uses TRBV30 with TRBJ2-7; D gene uncertain. CDR1 and CDR2 from the germline V gene are GTSNPN and SVGIG (reference sequence). V was clipped by 4 bases and J by 0 bases, with 10 bases between them. The CDR3 loop spans 13 amino acids. CDR3 amino acids: CAWTGDSSYEQYF. Here the CDR3 DNA reads TGTGCCTGGACGGGCGATAGCTCCTACGAGCAGTACTTC.

A few counts support this clonotype. An end of the junction does not agree with germline; a read error may underlie this. The V and J genes are TRBV20-1 and TRBJ2-1, with TRBD2 matching over 7 bases. Germline lookup yields CDR1 DFQATT and CDR2 SNEGSKA (reference sequence). The CDR3 consists of 14 residues. The CDR3 reads CSARYKGLPNVQFF. CDR3 DNA sequence: TGCAGTGCTAGATATAAGGGACTACCTAATGTGCAGTTCTTC.

This chain uses TRBV10-1 with TRBJ1-6; D might be TRBD1 (6 bases). The germline V gene has CDR1 WNHNN and CDR2 SYGVQD (reference sequence). V was trimmed by 5 bases and J by 7 bases, leaving 15 bases between them. CDR3 length: 15 residues. CDR3 amino acids: CASSNDRTRNSPLHF. The DNA of the CDR3 is TGCGCCAGCAGTAACGACAGGACCCGAAATTCACCCCTCCACTTT.

This clonotype was observed once. The chain carries TRBV11-1 and TRBJ2-3, with D possibly being TRBD2 (6 bases). Trimming pared 0 bases from V and 5 bases from J, leaving 6 bases between. The CDR3 runs to 13 residues. The germline CDR1 and CDR2 sequences are SGHAT and FQDESV (reference sequence). The CDR3 DNA sequence: TGTGCCAGCAGCTTAGCCGGGGGAGATACGCAGTATTTT. Translated: CASSLAGGDTQYF.

CDR3 DNA sequence: TGTGCCAGCAGCACCAAAGACAGGGCTATTGGAAACACCATATATTTT. It encodes CASSTKDRAIGNTIYF. The chain is built from TRBV11-3 and TRBJ1-3; 7 nucleotides line up with TRBD1. The V and J ends lost 5 bases and 3 bases, in that order; junction bases with no gene match: 10. The CDR3 consists of 16 residues. Germline lookup yields CDR1 SGHNT and CDR2 YENEEA. Using reference TRBV11-3 and TRBJ1-3 for the parts outside the CDR3, the full variable domain is EAGVVQSPRYKIIEKKQPVAFWCNPISGHNTLYWYLQNLGQGPELLIRYENEEAVDDSQLPKDRFSAERLKGVDSTLKIQPAELGDSAVYLCASSTKDRAIGNTIYFGEGSWLTVV.

The chain carries TRBV4-1 and TRBJ2-1, with D unresolved. The CDR3 covers 13 residues. The V end lost 3 bases, the J end lost 7 bases, and 10 bases lay between the germline ends. Germline V gene sequence: CDR1 MGHRA, CDR2 YSYEKL. The chain's CDR3 is CASSQVGVNEQFF. Here the CDR3 DNA reads TGCGCCAGCAGCCAGGTTGGGGTGAATGAGCAGTTCTTC.

The chain joins TRBV5-1 to TRBJ2-1; D is possibly TRBD2 (6 bases). Per the germline V gene, CDR1 is SGHRS and CDR2 is YFSETQ. This CDR3 has 14 amino acids. The V gene lost 6 bases and the J gene lost 5 bases, with 15 bases spanning the gap. CDR3 DNA sequence: TGCGCCAGCACTAGATTTAGCGGAGACAATGAGCAGTTCTTC. Protein product: CASTRFSGDNEQFF.

The chain is built from TRBV10-3 and TRBJ1-5; D perhaps matches TRBD1 (6 bases). The CDR3 totals 15 residues. Germline V lookup: CDR1 ENHRY, CDR2 SYGVKD. Trimming pared 5 bases from V and 0 bases from J, leaving 11 bases between. In nucleotides, the CDR3 is TGTGCCATCAGTAACGGACAGTATAGCAATCAGCCCCAGCATTTT. Its protein product is CAISNGQYSNQPQHF.

This chain links TRBV7-3 with TRBJ2-1; 12 bases are a match to TRBD2. The CDR3 contains 15 residues. Germline lookup yields CDR1 SGHTA and CDR2 FQGTGA. Trimming cost V 4 bases and J 4 bases; bases outside gene matches: 2. CDR3 in amino acids: CASSSGLAGYNEQFF. For the CDR3, the DNA is TGTGCCAGCAGCTCCGGACTAGCGGGATACAATGAGCAGTTCTTC.

V is TRBV20-1 and J is TRBJ1-1; D unclear. CDR3 length: 12 residues. CDR1 is DFQATT and CDR2 is SNEGSKA in the germline V gene (reference sequence). V shed 0 bases and J shed 7 bases, with 9 bases lying between them. This CDR3 is CSARDQGNEAFF. For the CDR3, the DNA is TGCAGTGCTAGAGATCAAGGCAATGAAGCTTTCTTT.

The chain couples TRBV23-1 to TRBJ2-7; D is possibly TRBD2 (5 bases). TRBV23-1 is marked as an open reading frame, function uncertain. The CDR3 runs 13 residues. The CDR3 region has the DNA TGCCCTACTCCGGCGGGCTCAACCTACGAGCAGTACTTC. It is translated as CPTPAGSTYEQYF.

The chain joins TRBV6-2 or TRBV6-3 to TRBJ2-1; D is perhaps TRBD2 (6 bases). Trimming took off 3 bases at V and 6 bases at J, with 15 bases between the two ends. In germline, CDR1 is MNHEY, CDR2 SVGEGT. There are 15 residues in the CDR3. This CDR3 is CASSYGREVGNEQFF. The DNA for the CDR3 is TGTGCCAGCAGTTATGGCAGGGAGGTCGGCAATGAGCAGTTCTTC.

The genes are TRBV6-5 and TRBJ1-2; D uncertain. The CDR3 consists of 12 residues. Germline-derived CDR1 and CDR2 are MNHEY and SVGAGI. Deletions cut 2 bases from V and 4 bases from J, with 5 bases between. The CDR3 reads CASSYPGYGYTF. The CDR3 nucleotides are TGTGCCAGCAGTTACCCAGGCTATGGCTACACCTTC.

V usage is TRBV20-1 and J usage is TRBJ2-5; D is ambiguous. Germline lookup yields CDR1 DFQATT and CDR2 SNEGSKA (reference sequence). The CDR3 is 11 amino acids. V dropped 2 bases and J dropped 5 bases, with 6 bases sitting between them. The CDR3, as DNA: TGCAGTGCTAGACTCGTGGAGACCCAGTACTTC. It specifies CSARLVETQYF.

The rearrangement uses TRBV24-1 and TRBJ1-2, with 8 bases that match TRBD1. This CDR3 is 13 amino acids long. Per the germline V gene, CDR1 is KGHDR and CDR2 is SFDVKD. V was pared by 7 bases and J by 3 bases, with 3 bases of the junction left unmatched. Written as DNA, the CDR3 is TGTGCCACCAGATCGGACAGGGACTATGGCTACACCTTC. It codes for CATRSDRDYGYTF.

V usage is TRBV15 and J usage is TRBJ1-5; no firm D call. The V gene lost 5 bases and the J gene lost 4 bases, with 9 bases spanning the gap. Looked up from germline, CDR1 is LNHNV and CDR2 is YYDKDF (reference sequence). The CDR3 has 13 residues. CDR3 in amino acids: CATSGRVNQPQHF. CDR3 DNA sequence: TGTGCCACCAGCGGGAGGGTGAATCAGCCCCAGCATTTT.

V usage is TRBV11-1 and J usage is TRBJ2-2; D may be TRBD1 or TRBD2 (6 bases each). The CDR3 runs 15 residues. Germline V CDR1 and CDR2: SGHAT, FQDESV (reference sequence). Trimming took 5 bases from V and 3 from J, leaving 13 bases between them. The CDR3 coding sequence is TGTGCCAGCAGCCCTCAGAGGGGGGACACCGGGGAGCTGTTTTTT. Encoded protein: CASSPQRGDTGELFF.

CDR3 nucleotide sequence: TGTGCCAGCAGCTACGAGGGCTACACCTTC. Its translation is CASSYEGYTF. The genes are TRBV6-5 and TRBJ1-2; D is unclear. Germline V gene sequence: CDR1 MNHEY, CDR2 SVGAGI. The CDR3 extends over 10 amino acids. Trimming removed 6 bases at V and 8 bases at J, with 7 bases between.

This sequence joins TRBV12-3 or TRBV12-4 and TRBJ2-1, with 7 positions matching TRBD2. J lost 2 bases, V lost 7 bases, and 8 bases had no gene match. The CDR3 runs 15 residues. CDR3 residues: CASTWVAGAYNEQFF. The CDR3 region has the DNA TGTGCCAGCACCTGGGTGGCGGGGGCCTACAATGAGCAGTTCTTC.

The J gene is TRBJ2-1, the V gene TRBV2; D may be TRBD1 (5 bases). V lost 1 base to trimming and J lost 10 bases, with 5 bases between them. The CDR3 contains 11 residues. Looked up from germline, CDR1 is SNHLY and CDR2 is FYNNEI. In DNA form, the CDR3 reads TGTGCCAGCAGTGAAGGGACAGAGCAGTTCTTC. It translates to CASSEGTEQFF.

The J gene is TRBJ2-3, the V gene TRBV6-1; no definite D call. Looked up from germline, CDR1 is MNHNS and CDR2 is SASEGT. Trimming shortened V by 1 base and J by 4 bases, and 6 bases separated the two germline ends. The CDR3 is 13 residues long. DNA of the CDR3: TGTGCCAGCAGTGAAGGTGGGGCAGATACGCAGTATTTT. Protein: CASSEGGADTQYF.

The J gene is TRBJ2-1, the V gene TRBV4-3, with D maybe TRBD2 (7 bases). The V gene lost 0 bases and the J gene lost 6 bases, with 15 bases spanning the gap. Germline-derived CDR1 and CDR2 are LGHNA and YSLEER. This CDR3 comprises 16 residues. The CDR3 spells CASSQDGEGGGNEQFF. The DNA for the CDR3 is TGCGCCAGCAGCCAAGATGGGGAGGGGGGCGGCAATGAGCAGTTCTTC.

The rearrangement uses TRBV7-3 and TRBJ2-7; D uncertain. The CDR3 consists of 13 residues. V dropped 0 bases and J dropped 3 bases, with 6 bases sitting between them. The V gene's germline CDR1 is SGHTA and CDR2 FQGTGA. The CDR3 region is CASSLTPDYEQYF. The DNA of the CDR3 is TGTGCCAGCAGCTTAACCCCGGACTACGAGCAGTACTTC.

V and J are TRBV10-3 and TRBJ1-2; D remains unclear. V was trimmed by 10 bases and J by 4 bases, leaving 7 bases between them. This CDR3 has 10 residues. CDR1 is ENHRY and CDR2 is SYGVKD in the germline V gene. The CDR3 sequence is CATYLYGYTF. CDR3 nucleotide sequence: TGTGCCACCTACCTCTATGGCTACACCTTC.

The chain is built from TRBV4-1 and TRBJ1-2; perhaps TRBD1 as D (5 bases). V was shortened by 2 bases and J by 3 bases, with 7 bases between the two germline ends. The germline gives CDR1 MGHRA, CDR2 YSYEKL. The CDR3 loop spans 13 amino acids. The CDR3 sequence is CASSQPRDYGYTF. The CDR3 DNA reads as TGCGCCAGCAGCCAACCCAGGGACTATGGCTACACCTTC.

This chain links TRBV6-4 with TRBJ1-2; 11 positions match TRBD1. Germline-derived CDR1 and CDR2 are MRHNA and SNTAGT. The CDR3 totals 15 residues. The V segment lost 0 bases and the J segment 8 bases; nucleotides outside the gene matches: 5. CDR3 loop: CASSDSGQGVGGYTF. In DNA, the CDR3 is TGTGCCAGCAGTGACTCGGGACAGGGGGTAGGCGGCTACACCTTC.